The clone carrying this T cell receptor (beta chain) came up many times. Its target is not known. TCR beta libraries were made by quantitative 5'-RACE with molecular barcodes. TCRdb analysed the 5' RACE reads with MiXCR anew, one entry per CDR3 protein. The sample records tens of thousands of distinct CDR3 sequences, less than 6% being singletons. This sample is drawn from a study of CD8 T cells in ankylosing spondylitis. Study-wide findings and caveats: Clones linked to disease were reported to show significant enrichment in matched ankylosing spondylitis synovial fluid. A TCR beta motif made of fewer than ten highly homologous variants seemed typical of ankylosing spondylitis blood. Earlier work had already found some motif variants in reactive arthritis synovial fluid and blood.

V lost 1 base, J lost 2 bases, and 9 bases lay in between. The CDR3 runs to 14 residues. From germline, CDR1 is LGHNA and CDR2 YSLEER. What was sequenced was blood, either unsorted or a sorted T cell fraction (not recorded which). The chain uses TRBV4-3 and TRBJ2-7; possibly TRBD1 or TRBD2 for D (5 bases each). The receptor's source is a male donor with ankylosing spondylitis or in good health (not recorded which). The CDR3 nucleotides read TGCGCCAGCAGCCAAGTCCGGGGCACCTACGAGCAGTACTTC. This gives the protein CASSQVRGTYEQYF.